The 9 T cell receptor beta chains below were found in one sample sequenced in a study of control samples from healthy donors and cancer patients (dated by TCRdb to 2020 to 2022). The library was prepared using the immunoSEQ multiplex PCR assay. TCRdb stores this immuneACCESS table with in-frame sequences only. Part of the clones is absent; in the studies checked, under half of the shortfall reflects unresolved V genes, and no reason is known for the rest. The sample records around 180,000 clones, around 90% of which are singletons. The top ten clonotypes cover nearly 5% of the sample. The sequenced material came from blood. All receptors derive from a woman aged 25 to 45 in good health.

The chain has TRBV27 and TRBJ2-2; D is unclear. The germline gives CDR1 MNHEY, CDR2 SMNVEV (reference sequence). V gave up 7 bases and J gave up 3 bases, with 3 bases separating them. This CDR3 has 11 residues. The CDR3 sequence: CASTDTGELFF. Here the CDR3 DNA reads TGTGCCAGCACCGACACCGGGGAGCTGTTTTTT.

The chain couples TRBV3-1 (or the pseudogene TRBV3-2) to TRBJ2-3; no definite D call. Trimming took 4 bases from V and 7 from J, leaving 15 bases between them. CDR1 and CDR2 (germline): LGHDT, YNNKEL (reference sequence). CDR3 length equals 14 residues. For the CDR3, the DNA is TGTGCCAGCAGCCCGGACGGACGGTTGAATACGCAGTATTTT. It codes for CASSPDGRLNTQYF.

The genes are TRBV3-1 (or the pseudogene TRBV3-2) and TRBJ2-7, with unresolved D. Trimming stripped 1 base from V and 2 bases from J, with 12 bases between. The CDR3 sequence is 15 residues long. CDR1 is LGHDT, CDR2 YNNKEL, per germline (reference sequence). DNA for the CDR3: TGTGCCAGCAGCCAAGCCGCGGCCCCCACCTACGAGCAGTACGTC. Residues: CASSQAAAPTYEQYV.

The sample holds one count of this clone. V and J are TRBV12-3 or TRBV12-4 and TRBJ1-5; D unclear. V shed 2 bases and J shed 3 bases, with 2 bases lying between them. The CDR3 contains 12 residues. CDR3 DNA sequence: TGTGCCAGCAGTTTAACCAATCAGCCCCAGCATTTT. It codes for CASSLTNQPQHF.

The chain employs TRBV28 and TRBJ1-2; possible D gene TRBD1, 5 bases. The V end was cut by 5 bases, the J end by 3 bases, with 7 bases between. This CDR3 has 12 amino acids. Germline V gives CDR1 MDHEN, CDR2 SYDVKM. The chain's CDR3 is CASSTGYYGYTF. For the CDR3, the DNA is TGTGCCAGCAGTACAGGCTACTATGGCTACACCTTC.

The chain has TRBV9 and TRBJ1-4; unclear D gene. Deletions cut 0 bases from V and 6 bases from J, with 6 bases between. CDR1 and CDR2 (germline): SGDLS, YYNGEE. The CDR3 runs 13 residues. CDR3 residues: CASSVASYEKLFF. The CDR3 DNA reads as TGTGCCAGCAGCGTAGCCTCTTATGAAAAACTGTTTTTT.

The chain carries TRBV6-5 and TRBJ1-3; TRBD1 might be the D (5 bases). Trimming took 7 bases from V and 0 from J, leaving 13 bases between them. Germline V gene sequence: CDR1 MNHEY, CDR2 SVGAGI. The CDR3 length is 15 residues. The CDR3 DNA reads as TGTGCCAGCACCCTCCGGGGGGTCTCTGGAAACACCATATATTTT. It specifies CASTLRGVSGNTIYF.

V usage is TRBV10-3 and J usage is TRBJ2-1, with a possible D match to TRBD2 (5 bases). The V end lost 8 bases, the J end lost 3 bases, and 23 bases lay between the germline ends. CDR1 is ENHRY, CDR2 SYGVKD, per germline. The CDR3 extends over 17 amino acids. As DNA, the CDR3 is TGTGCCATCGCTTCTCGGGGTGGCGGTACCGACTACAATGAGCAGTTCTTC. This codes for CAIASRGGGTDYNEQFF.

This chain links TRBV16 with TRBJ2-2; D is undetermined. Germline V gene data show CDR1 as KGHSY and CDR2 as FQNENV. The CDR3 runs 17 residues. V was pared by 3 bases and J by 3 bases, with 17 bases between. CDR3 nucleotide sequence: TGTGCCAGCAGCCATAGGTTCGAAGGTCGTTACACCGGGGAGCTGTTTTTT. Translation: CASSHRFEGRYTGELFF.